The 18 T cell receptor beta chains in this list originate from one sample, sequenced in a study of CD8+ T cells in alopecia areata (dated by TCRdb to the late 2010s). Preparation of the library involved the immunoSEQ multiplex PCR assay. RNA was extracted from all samples and reverse transcribed into cDNA, which served as template for TCR sequencing. TCRdb retrieved this table from immuneACCESS and kept in-frame rearrangements only. Not all clones are present; in checked studies, unresolved V genes account for under half, and no reason is known for the remainder. Within this sample are around 30,000 clones, with about 83% of them counted one time only. The ten largest clones add up to roughly a fifth of the sample. Specimen: NKG2D-low CD8+ T cells sorted from blood. What this sample's cell subset or site label stands for: sorted CD8+ NKG2D-low blood T cells. The receptor set was obtained from a human donor with alopecia areata.

This chain links TRBV4-1 with TRBJ2-7; TRBD1 matches 7 bases. Germline-derived CDR1 and CDR2 are MGHRA and YSYEKL. The CDR3 consists of 15 residues. Trimming at V came to 1 base and at J to 2 bases, leaving 5 bases not matched to a gene. CDR3 amino acids: CASSQGTGSTYEQYF. Written as DNA, the CDR3 is TGCGCCAGCAGCCAAGGGACAGGTTCCACCTACGAGCAGTACTTC.

The chain joins TRBV28 to TRBJ2-5; D uncertain. Germline V lookup: CDR1 MDHEN, CDR2 SYDVKM. Deletions cut 3 bases from V and 0 bases from J, with 14 bases between. CDR3 length equals 16 residues. DNA for the CDR3: TGTGCCAGCAGTTTGACGGCCGGCAAGGACCAAGAGACCCAGTACTTC. As protein: CASSLTAGKDQETQYF.

The gene calls are TRBV29-1 and TRBJ2-1; TRBD2 matches 7 bases. The CDR3 is 16 amino acids. Germline CDR1 and CDR2: SQVTM and ANQGSEA. The V segment lost 1 base and the J segment 0 bases; nucleotides outside the gene matches: 6. DNA of the CDR3: TGCAGCGTTGAAGGGGTGCAGCGGGACTCCTACAATGAGCAGTTCTTC. It yields the protein CSVEGVQRDSYNEQFF.

The V gene is TRBV7-9, the J gene TRBJ2-7, with 9 bases aligning to TRBD1. Germline CDR1 SEHNR, CDR2 FQNEAQ (reference sequence). V shed 2 bases and J 0 bases; nucleotides not matched to a gene: 5. This CDR3 is built from 16 residues. CDR3 in amino acids: CASSLSGTGFSYEQYF. The CDR3 DNA sequence: TGTGCCAGCAGCTTATCCGGGACAGGGTTCTCCTACGAGCAGTACTTC.

The gene calls are TRBV6-6 and TRBJ2-5, with 9 bases matching TRBD1. CDR1 and CDR2 from the germline V gene are MNHNY and SVGAGI (reference sequence). The junction had 5 bases not matched to a gene; V was cut back by 5 bases and J by 4 bases. The CDR3 sequence is 14 residues long. This CDR3 reads CASSPGQGRETQYF. The CDR3 DNA follows: TGTGCCAGCAGTCCGGGACAGGGTAGAGAGACCCAGTACTTC.

The genes are TRBV27 and TRBJ2-7; D unresolved. The CDR3 extends over 14 amino acids. Between the trimmed V and J ends, which lost 0 bases and 2 bases, there was a span of 8 bases. The germline V gene encodes CDR1 MNHEY and CDR2 SMNVEV (reference sequence). The CDR3 DNA sequence: TGTGCCAGCAGTTTATCCCCGGTGACCTACGAGCAGTACTTC. Translating gives CASSLSPVTYEQYF.

V and J are TRBV7-2 and TRBJ2-7; D possibly corresponds to TRBD2 (6 bases). The length of the CDR3 is 17 residues. The V gene's germline CDR1 is SGHTA and CDR2 FQGNSA. V lost 2 bases and J lost 1, with 18 bases in between. The chain's CDR3 is CASSLSYPGTSSYEQYF. The CDR3 DNA sequence: TGTGCCAGCAGCTTAAGCTACCCCGGGACTTCTTCCTACGAGCAGTACTTC.

This chain connects TRBV7-2 to TRBJ1-6; possibly TRBD1 for D (6 bases). CDR1 and CDR2 (germline): SGHTA, FQGNSA. There are 15 residues in the CDR3. V lost 2 bases and J lost 8, with 13 bases in between. The CDR3 DNA is TGTGCCAGCAGCTTAACAACAGGGAGGTATTCACCCCTCCACTTT. Translation: CASSLTTGRYSPLHF.

The rearrangement joins TRBV13 to TRBJ2-7, with 7 bases matching TRBD2. This CDR3 has 14 amino acids. Germline-derived CDR1 and CDR2 are PRHDT and FYEKMQ (reference sequence). The V and J ends lost 1 base and 2 bases, in that order; junction bases with no gene match: 2. The CDR3 DNA reads as TGTGCCAGCAGCTTAGCGGGGGGAACCTACGAGCAGTACTTC. It specifies CASSLAGGTYEQYF. Together with reference TRBV13 and TRBJ2-7, the CDR3 gives the full variable domain: AAGVIQSPRHLIKEKRETATLKCYPIPRHDTVYWYQQGPGQDPQFLISFYEKMQSDKGSIPDRFSAQQFSDYHSELNMSSLELGDSALYFCASSLAGGTYEQYFGPGTRLTVT.

The chain joins TRBV7-6 to TRBJ2-7, with TRBD2 as a possible D gene (6 bases). Germline CDR1 and CDR2: SGHVS and FNYEAQ. V shed 4 bases and J shed 1 base, with 8 bases lying between them. The CDR3 is 13 amino acids. CDR3 sequence: CASSWDSSYEQYF. The CDR3 DNA reads as TGTGCCAGCAGCTGGGACTCGTCCTACGAGCAGTACTTC.

This clone showed up just a few times. The J gene is TRBJ1-4, the V gene TRBV4-1, with TRBD1 as a possible D gene (6 bases). Germline V gene sequence: CDR1 MGHRA, CDR2 YSYEKL. Trimming took 4 bases from V and 4 from J, leaving 10 bases between them. The CDR3 runs to 14 residues. CDR3 region: CASSPRGFNEKLFF. CDR3 in DNA: TGCGCCAGCAGCCCCAGGGGATTTAATGAAAAACTGTTTTTT.

This chain uses TRBV4-3 with TRBJ2-1; 9 bases fit TRBD1. The CDR3 extends over 17 amino acids. With V trimmed by 1 base and J by 5 bases, 9 bases remained unmatched. Germline V gives CDR1 LGHNA, CDR2 YSLEER. The CDR3, as DNA: TGCGCCAGCAGCCAAGTACCAGGACAGGGGATCAACAATGAGCAGTTCTTC. Its translation is CASSQVPGQGINNEQFF.

This chain uses TRBV5-1 with TRBJ2-3; D is undetermined. The V gene's germline CDR1 is SGHRS and CDR2 YFSETQ. Trimming took 8 bases from V and 3 from J, leaving 7 bases between them. The CDR3 runs 11 residues. DNA of the CDR3: TGCGCCAGTCAACAGACAGATACGCAGTATTTT. This gives the protein CASQQTDTQYF.

This sequence joins TRBV5-1 and TRBJ2-5; D gene uncertain. Trimming shortened V by 2 bases and J by 1 base, and 3 bases separated the two germline ends. CDR1 and CDR2 (germline): SGHRS, YFSETQ. There are 12 residues in the CDR3. The CDR3 loop reads CASSLFQETQYF. As DNA, the CDR3 is TGCGCCAGCAGCTTATTCCAAGAGACCCAGTACTTC.

This chain uses TRBV6-1 with TRBJ2-7; a possible D gene is TRBD2 (7 bases). The CDR3 consists of 15 residues. The V gene's germline CDR1 is MNHNS and CDR2 SASEGT. V gave up 0 bases and J gave up 4 bases, with 13 bases separating them. The CDR3 loop is CASSEAKGGPYEQYF. CDR3 bases: TGTGCCAGCAGTGAAGCCAAGGGGGGGCCGTACGAGCAGTACTTC.

The chain combines TRBV29-1 with TRBJ2-6; no definite D call. Germline V CDR1 and CDR2: SQVTM, ANQGSEA. This CDR3 has 14 residues. V lost 3 bases, J lost 0 bases, and 6 bases lay in between. CDR3 loop: CSVDESSGANVLTF. The DNA of the CDR3 is TGCAGCGTTGATGAGAGCTCTGGGGCCAACGTCCTGACTTTC.

V is TRBV30 and J is TRBJ2-1, with D hard to call. Trimming took off 4 bases at V and 0 bases at J, with 10 bases between the two ends. The CDR3 consists of 14 residues. The germline gives CDR1 GTSNPN, CDR2 SVGIG (reference sequence). CDR3 nucleotide sequence: TGTGCCTGGACCGTCATGAGCTCCTACAATGAGCAGTTCTTC. Translated: CAWTVMSSYNEQFF.

The V gene is TRBV25-1, the J gene TRBJ1-4, with 9 bases lining up with TRBD1. Trimming at V came to 3 bases and at J to 8 bases, leaving 1 base not matched to a gene. Germline V gene sequence: CDR1 MGHDK, CDR2 SYGVNS. This CDR3 is 13 amino acids long. In DNA, the CDR3 is TGTGCCAGCAGTGATGGGACAGGGGAAAAACTGTTTTTT. Translated: CASSDGTGEKLFF.